This record covers a single T cell receptor beta chain. This clonotype was found a few times. Its recognized antigen is unknown. No base quality values were provided; no much bigger clone lies one nucleotide off. Spanning cysteine to phenylalanine, the CDR3 consists of 17 amino acids. The CDR3 DNA has 51 bases and is translated from base 1. Reading the germline V gene gives CDR1 MRHNA and CDR2 SNTAGT. After removal of 5 bases from V and 5 bases from J, the junction retains 12 bases not matched to a gene. The sample belongs to a study of CD8 T cells in ankylosing spondylitis (dated by TCRdb to 2016 to 2017). About the full investigation: To find TCR variants linked to disease, the study profiled T cell receptor beta repertoires in ankylosing spondylitis patients and healthy donors. The full study cohort was made up of over 20 ankylosing spondylitis patients and approximately 100 healthy donors. Peripheral blood samples were taken, and synovial fluid was additionally collected from ankylosing spondylitis patients. Points the paper makes about the study in general: The disease-linked clones were reported to be significantly enriched in matched synovial fluid samples from ankylosing spondylitis patients. Some TCR beta motif variants had previously been reported in synovial fluid and blood of reactive arthritis patients, which suggested common disease-initiation mechanisms. A CD8+ phenotype was shown by the disease-linked clones, which were found at relatively low frequencies in peripheral blood. Blood from ankylosing spondylitis patients appeared to be characterized by a TCR beta motif made up of several highly homologous amino acid variants.

TCRdb lists the instrument as Illumina HiSeq 2500. Quantitative 5'-RACE with molecular barcodes was the method used to prepare the TCR beta libraries. Per the authors' processing: To identify disease-linked TCR variants, a new computational method was used, one built on a probabilistic model of VDJ rearrangement. TCRdb handled the public reads itself, with Q25 trimming in fastp and clone calling in MiXCR, and kept productive beta chains. Every distinct CDR3 protein forms one entry, paired with its most common genes and DNA. TCRdb assigned the V and J calls; the authors' analysis was not used. This sample gives fewer than 650,000 distinct CDR3 sequences in total; roughly 13% of them show up just once. The ten most abundant clones make up about 6.5% of the sample.

The source material was blood, either unsorted or a sorted T cell fraction (not recorded which). Recombination connected TRBV6-4 to TRBJ2-1, with TRBD2 matching 10 junction bases. This clonotype was obtained from a male donor with ankylosing spondylitis. The nucleotide sequence reads as follows: TGTGCCAGCAGTCTCGAACTAGCGGGGCTTTCTGACAATGAGCAGTTCTTC. This codes for CASSLELAGLSDNEQFF.